A selection of T cell receptor beta chains follows, all from one sample in a study of T cell responses to AZD1222 COVID-19 vaccine. Produced via immunoSEQ multiplex PCR; TCRdb's table is partial and in-frame only. The sample lists 110,000 or so clones, 70% to 90% occurring once. The sample was peripheral blood, taken 28 days after the second AZD1222 dose. Receptors originate from an adult who received the AZD1222 COVID-19 vaccine. Both conserved end residues are part of each CDR3. D genes are given only for firm matches. A row's size may be missing; if present it is once, few, many or a size class.

J gene: TRBJ2-1
D gene: TRBD2
V gene: TRBV11-1
clone size: NA
CDR3 DNA: TGTGCCAGCAGCCGTAGCGGGATTTGGGGTGAGCAGTTCTTC
CDR3 protein: CASSRSGIWGEQFF

J gene: TRBJ1-4
D gene: NA
V gene: TRBV15
clone size: NA
CDR3 DNA: TGTGCCACCCTTACCCCGGGACGTGGTGAAAAACTGTTTTTT
CDR3 protein: CATLTPGRGEKLFF

J gene: TRBJ1-2
D gene: NA
V gene: TRBV12-5
clone size: NA
CDR3 DNA: TGTGCTAGTGGTTTACGGAACTATGGCTACACCTTC
CDR3 protein: CASGLRNYGYTF

J gene: TRBJ2-2
D gene: NA
V gene: TRBV7-2
clone size: NA
CDR3 DNA: TGTGCCAGCAGTCCCGGGCCGACGACCGGGGAGCTGTTTTTT
CDR3 protein: CASSPGPTTGELFF

J gene: TRBJ2-5
D gene: TRBD2
V gene: TRBV27
clone size: few
CDR3 DNA: TGTGCCAGCAGGGGGACTAGGGAAGGGACCCAGTACTTC
CDR3 protein: CASRGTREGTQYF

J gene: TRBJ2-5
D gene: NA
V gene: TRBV5-1
clone size: NA
CDR3 DNA: TGCGCCAGCAGCGGATGGCGGGGAGAAATTGAGACCCAGTACTTC
CDR3 protein: CASSGWRGEIETQYF

J gene: TRBJ1-5
D gene: NA
V gene: TRBV28
clone size: NA
CDR3 DNA: TGTGCCAGCAGGCCCGTGTTTCTCAATCAGCCCCAGCATTTT
CDR3 protein: CASRPVFLNQPQHF

J gene: TRBJ2-5
D gene: TRBD1
V gene: TRBV5-1
clone size: NA
CDR3 DNA: TGCGCCAGCAGCTACCGGGACAGTTGGGAGACCCAGTACTTC
CDR3 protein: CASSYRDSWETQYF

J gene: TRBJ1-1
D gene: NA
V gene: TRBV19
clone size: NA
CDR3 DNA: TGTGCCAGTAGTATTTCGGACAGGAACACTGAAGCTTTCTTT
CDR3 protein: CASSISDRNTEAFF

J gene: TRBJ1-3
D gene: NA
V gene: TRBV29-1
clone size: NA
CDR3 DNA: TGCAGCGTTGGGCACGGATCTGGAAACACCATATATTTT
CDR3 protein: CSVGHGSGNTIYF

J gene: TRBJ1-3
D gene: NA
V gene: TRBV7-9
clone size: NA
CDR3 DNA: TGTGCCAGCAGCGACGGGGGGACCTCTGGAAACACCATATATTTT
CDR3 protein: CASSDGGTSGNTIYF

J gene: TRBJ1-1
D gene: TRBD1
V gene: TRBV7-8
clone size: NA
CDR3 DNA: TGTGCCAGCAGCCGGGACAGGGTGGATGAAGCTTTCTTT
CDR3 protein: CASSRDRVDEAFF